Presented here are 18 T cell receptor beta chains from one specimen sequenced in a study of PD-1 blockade in classical Hodgkin lymphoma (dated by TCRdb to 2018 to 2020). Interpreted using the paper, the time point label stands for: cycle 1 day 1 (C1D1), immediately before nivolumab initiation. Every trial patient had relapsed following autologous stem cell transplantation, and prior brentuximab vedotin exposure was what differed among cohorts A, B and C. The method behind the library was the immunoSEQ multiplex PCR assay. Held by TCRdb, this immuneACCESS table contains in-frame sequences only and omits some clones. Under half of the omission traces to an unresolved V gene where checked; the cause of the rest is unknown. Within this sample are approximately 32,000 clones, with around 82% of them counted one time only. In total, the top ten clones hold around 30% of the sample. The sample consisted of peripheral blood mononuclear cells (PBMCs), taken at baseline. Source of these receptors: a human donor with classical Hodgkin lymphoma.

V usage is TRBV19 and J usage is TRBJ1-5; D not resolved. V was trimmed by 6 bases and J by 5 bases, leaving 23 bases between them. There are 17 residues in the CDR3. Germline V CDR1 and CDR2: LNHDA, SQIVND (reference sequence). CDR3 loop: CASSQPSRTVNDQPQHF. The CDR3 DNA sequence: TGTGCCAGTAGCCAGCCATCTAGGACGGTGAACGATCAGCCCCAGCATTTT.

The table lists this clone with a few counts. The chain has TRBV30 and TRBJ2-3; possibly TRBD2 for D (6 bases). CDR3 length: 13 residues. Germline values: CDR1 GTSNPN, CDR2 SVGIG (reference sequence). Trimming stripped 3 bases from V and 6 bases from J, with 13 bases between. CDR3 region: CAWSPGGGDTQYF. The CDR3 coding sequence is TGTGCCTGGAGCCCCGGAGGAGGGGATACGCAGTATTTT.

The chain employs TRBV18 and TRBJ2-3, with D hard to call. This CDR3 spans 12 amino acids. Germline assignment: CDR1 KGHSH and CDR2 LQKENI. V lost 6 bases and J lost 5, with 9 bases in between. The DNA for the CDR3 is TGTGCCAGCTCCCCCATCCAAGATACGCAGTATTTT. Encoded protein: CASSPIQDTQYF.

The rearrangement links TRBV7-6 to TRBJ2-1; 16 bases line up with TRBD2. Losses at the gene ends were 4 bases for V and 8 bases for J; bases not matched to a gene: 20. Germline V gene data show CDR1 as SGHVS and CDR2 as FNYEAQ. This CDR3 spans 21 amino acids. The CDR3 coding sequence is TGTGCCAGCAGCTCAGTCACCTATCCACCAGGGACTAGCGGGGGGGCGGATGAGCAGTTCTTC. Amino acid sequence: CASSSVTYPPGTSGGADEQFF.

The chain links TRBV6-1 to TRBJ1-5, with unresolved D. Germline V CDR1 and CDR2: MNHNS, SASEGT. Deletions cut 3 bases from V and 1 base from J, with 16 bases between. The CDR3 length is 17 residues. The CDR3 DNA sequence: TGTGCCAGCAGTGAGCGGGGTTTCGCTACGAGCAATCAGCCCCAGCATTTT. Its translation is CASSERGFATSNQPQHF.

The chain recombines TRBV19 with TRBJ2-7; D is perhaps TRBD2 (6 bases). From germline, CDR1 is LNHDA and CDR2 SQIVND (reference sequence). V was shortened by 3 bases and J by 3 bases, with 18 bases between the two germline ends. The CDR3 is 16 residues long. The CDR3 reads CASSISRGTGDYEQYF. CDR3 in DNA: TGTGCCAGTAGTATTTCGAGAGGGACGGGGGACTACGAGCAGTACTTC.

The chain has TRBV9 and TRBJ2-1; 9 positions agree with TRBD2. Germline V lookup: CDR1 SGDLS, CDR2 YYNGEE. The CDR3 extends over 16 amino acids. The junction had 4 bases not matched to a gene; V was cut back by 3 bases and J by 0 bases. The CDR3 reads CASSASGGSSYNEQFF. CDR3 coding DNA: TGTGCCAGCAGCGCGAGCGGGGGGAGCTCCTACAATGAGCAGTTCTTC.

The chain uses TRBV7-2 and TRBJ2-1, with TRBD2 matching 7 bases. Germline V gene data show CDR1 as SGHTA and CDR2 as FQGNSA. The CDR3 consists of 15 residues. Germline trimming cut 5 bases from V and 8 bases from J; bases unmatched to any gene: 12. CDR3 residues: CASSQSGAGNYEQFF. The DNA for the CDR3 is TGTGCCAGCAGCCAGAGCGGGGCAGGGAACTATGAGCAGTTCTTC.

This clone has only a few counts. The chain uses TRBV10-2 and TRBJ1-1; a weak D match, TRBD1 (5 bases). CDR1 is WSHSY, CDR2 SAAADI, per germline. The germline V and J ends were trimmed by 10 bases and 0 bases, with 15 bases remaining between them. This CDR3 spans 14 amino acids. The chain's CDR3 is CATSGSAMNTEAFF. For the CDR3, the DNA is TGCGCCACCTCAGGGTCAGCGATGAACACTGAAGCTTTCTTT.

The chain combines TRBV27 with TRBJ1-2; 10 bases match TRBD1. The length of the CDR3 is 15 residues. Germline V gene lookup returns CDR1 MNHEY and CDR2 SMNVEV (reference sequence). Trimming took 5 bases from V and 3 from J; bases not matched to a gene: 6. DNA for the CDR3: TGTGCCAGCAGTACCCGGGACAGGGGACACTATGGCTACACCTTC. Translated, it gives CASSTRDRGHYGYTF.

The chain couples TRBV7-3 to TRBJ1-1, with TRBD1 matching 9 bases. CDR1 is SGHTA and CDR2 is FQGTGA in the germline V gene. The CDR3 is 15 residues long. V was clipped by 0 bases and J by 1 base; unmatched bases: 0. CDR3 residues: CASSLTGQGNTEAFF. In DNA, the CDR3 is TGTGCCAGCAGCTTAACGGGACAGGGGAACACTGAAGCTTTCTTT. The complete variable domain, with remaining parts taken from reference TRBV7-3 and TRBJ1-1, reads GAGVSQTPSNKVTEKGKYVELRCDPISGHTALYWYRQSLGQGPEFLIYFQGTGAADDSGLPNDRFFAVRPEGSVSTLKIQRTERGDSAVYLCASSLTGQGNTEAFFGQGTRLTVV.

This sequence joins TRBV7-8 and TRBJ2-7; tentatively, D is TRBD1 (6 bases). V was clipped by 3 bases and J by 4 bases, with 10 bases between them. CDR3 length: 13 residues. Per the germline V gene, CDR1 is SGHVS and CDR2 is FQNEAQ. The CDR3 region has the DNA TGTGCCAGCAGCTTGGGGGCTCTTTACGAGCAGTACTTC. This gives the protein CASSLGALYEQYF.

This sequence joins TRBV2 and TRBJ1-1, with a tentative D call TRBD1 (6 bases). The CDR3 has 13 residues. Germline CDR1 reads SNHLY; CDR2 reads FYNNEI. With 1 base removed from V and 5 bases from J, the gap between germline ends came to 8 bases. The CDR3 DNA follows: TGTGCCAGCAGTGAAGAAGGGGGGACTGAAGCTTTCTTT. Residues: CASSEEGGTEAFF. Together with reference TRBV2 and TRBJ1-1, the CDR3 gives the full variable domain: EPEVTQTPSHQVTQMGQEVILRCVPISNHLYFYWYRQILGQKVEFLVSFYNNEISEKSEIFDDQFSVERPDGSNFTLKIRSTKLEDSAMYFCASSEEGGTEAFFGQGTRLTVV.

This sequence joins TRBV7-6 and TRBJ1-1; 9 bases map to TRBD1. J gave up 0 bases and V 8 bases, and 10 bases lay outside the gene matches. Per germline, CDR1 SGHVS and CDR2 FNYEAQ. The CDR3 totals 16 residues. CDR3: CASSGQGMLVNTEAFF. CDR3 in DNA: TGTGCCAGCTCCGGACAGGGGATGTTGGTGAACACTGAAGCTTTCTTT.

The V gene is TRBV2, the J gene TRBJ1-5; D might be TRBD1 (6 bases). CDR1 is SNHLY and CDR2 is FYNNEI in the germline V gene. Trimming shortened V by 8 bases and J by 0 bases, and 20 bases separated the two germline ends. This CDR3 spans 17 amino acids. The CDR3 sequence is CASGQDRRGVSNQPQHF. The CDR3 DNA reads TGTGCCAGCGGGCAAGACAGGAGAGGAGTTAGCAATCAGCCCCAGCATTTT.

J is TRBJ1-2 and V is TRBV5-1; TRBD1 matches 7 bases. Germline V gene data show CDR1 as SGHRS and CDR2 as YFSETQ. Trimming at V came to 0 bases and at J to 8 bases, leaving 10 bases not matched to a gene. The CDR3 sequence is 15 residues long. This CDR3 is CASSLVAGGRYGYTF. In DNA form, the CDR3 reads TGCGCCAGCAGCTTGGTGGCAGGGGGTCGGTACGGCTACACCTTC.

The chain combines TRBV2 with TRBJ1-1; 9 nucleotides line up with TRBD1. CDR3 size: 15 residues. Germline V gene data show CDR1 as SNHLY and CDR2 as FYNNEI. Trimming removed 6 bases from V and 1 base from J; junction bases left unmatched: 6. The CDR3 region is CASSEPDRGNTEAFF. CDR3 sequence (DNA): TGTGCCAGCAGCGAACCGGACAGGGGGAACACTGAAGCTTTCTTT.

This clone was counted once. This chain connects TRBV28 to TRBJ2-1, with 7 bases fitting TRBD1. Trimming removed 4 bases from V and 7 bases from J; junction bases left unmatched: 4. The CDR3 is 13 amino acids. The germline V gene encodes CDR1 MDHEN and CDR2 SYDVKM. The CDR3 spells CASSSQGWNEQFF. CDR3 sequence (DNA): TGTGCCAGCAGTTCACAGGGGTGGAATGAGCAGTTCTTC.